This T cell receptor beta chain was sequenced for a study of T-cell memory formation after mild COVID-19. TCRdb processed the 5' RACE reads anew with MiXCR; each CDR3 protein has one entry. In the table there are hundreds of thousands of distinct CDR3 sequences, nearly 25% of which are singletons. The CDR3 is made up of 17 amino acids. The V segment lost 0 bases and the J segment 4 bases; nucleotides outside the gene matches: 7. CDR1 and CDR2 (germline): SGHDN, FVKESK. The chain recombines TRBV14 with TRBJ2-3; 10 bases fit TRBD2. Sequences were obtained from PBMCs or a T cell subset sorted from them (not recorded which). This sequence was found in an adult woman who had mild COVID-19 (a few samples of this study predate the infection). Cell type and time point are not known. The DNA for the CDR3 is TGTGCCAGCAGCCAAGATAGACTAGCGGGTTTCTCAGATACGCAGTATTTT. Amino acid sequence: CASSQDRLAGFSDTQYF.